This T cell receptor (beta chain) was recovered during a study of T cell changes during pregnancy in multiple sclerosis (dated by TCRdb to the late 2010s). Notes on the research overall: The study looked at changes in the T cell repertoire across pregnancy in women with multiple sclerosis.

Preparation of the library involved the immunoSEQ multiplex PCR assay. TCRdb's version of the immuneACCESS table is confined to in-frame rearrangements and falls short of the full clone set. An unresolved V gene accounts for under half of the shortfall where checked; the remainder is of unknown origin. This sample holds 70,000 to 80,000 clones; roughly 90% were observed only once. The ten largest clones take up roughly 3.3% of the sample. The CDR1 and CDR2 encoded by the germline V gene (reference sequence) are SGHNT and YYREEE. V sheds 9 bases and J sheds 7 bases, leaving 23 bases between their ends. Spanning cysteine to phenylalanine, the CDR3 consists of 16 amino acids. Just the 48-base CDR3 DNA is kept, in frame starting at base 1. With respect to this clone: The specificity of this receptor is unknown. There are no base qualities to consult, and no much larger clone falls within one base.

The sequencing used peripheral blood, collected after pregnancy. This TCR came from a female donor in good health, enrolled as a control in a pregnancy study. The chain is made from TRBV5-4 and TRBJ1-6, and possibly TRBD1, on 6 matching bases. DNA sequence: TGTGCCAACCAAAGCAGGGGCCGAATACTAAATTCACCCCTCCACTTT. The resulting protein is CANQSRGRILNSPLHF.